What follows is one T cell receptor beta chain and its context. The method was immunoSEQ multiplex PCR; TCRdb's version includes in-frame clones alone and lacks a portion of them. This table has 150,000 to 200,000 clones, around four fifths appearing once. Trimming shortened V by 1 base and J by 4 bases, and 14 bases separated the two germline ends. The CDR3 length is 16 residues. Germline CDR1 is MNHEY and CDR2 is SVGEGT. This sample was included in a study of blood T cell repertoires in COVID-19. Background on the study: Samples taken during acute and convalescent COVID-19 were collected in the United States, Italy and Spain.

Enrollees, about 18 to 89 years old, lived in 24 US areas. Participants were placed into cohorts based on the clinical history they reported. The specimen was PBMCs or T cells enriched from blood (not recorded which). This clonotype was sampled from a woman aged 50 to 60 who had recovered from COVID-19. The chain links TRBV6-2 or TRBV6-3 to TRBJ2-1; D remains unclear. The CDR3 DNA follows: TGTGCCAGCAGTTACTTTTCGTTAGCAGAGTACAATGAGCAGTTCTTC. It yields the protein CASSYFSLAEYNEQFF.